This TCR beta chain is from a study of shared clonotypes between healthy human individuals (dated by TCRdb to the early 2020s). Regarding the study in general: Two women and a few men aged 18 to 49 years were included in the cohort. For each donor, three plates each were used for CD4 naive and CD4 memory, two plates were used for CD8 naive, and one plate was used for CD8 memory. Blood TCR repertoires of roughly five healthy adults were deeply sequenced to estimate repertoire size and the extent of clonotype sharing between individuals. To increase sequencing depth and limit assay-specific biases, TCR repertoire library preparation and sequencing were carried out by different laboratories using diverse techniques. Per donor, leukapheresis produced somewhere between about 0.8 and 9.5 billion PBMCs.

CD8 naive samples consisted of CD45RO-negative cells that were positively selected for CCR7, yielding a CD45RA+CCR7+ population without TemRA cells. The donors were healthy, HIV-negative adults who had no recently reported acute infections or vaccinations. All donors were Caucasian adults living in Nashville, Tennessee, USA. After blood collection by leukapheresis, PBMCs were isolated using Ficoll-Histopaque density gradient centrifugation and then cryopreserved in the vapor phase of liquid nitrogen. Analytical flow cytometry was used to check the purity and quantity of every magnetically sorted T cell population. Genomic DNA was isolated from every sorted fraction and measured by UV absorbance on a Nanodrop 2000c. Broader findings and caveats from the paper: Rarefaction of sorted-subset datasets indicated incomplete sequencing despite the large sequencing depth. Sampling was restricted to blood, and TCR repertoires in tissue are likely to differ from TCR repertoires in blood. Pairwise subsampling led to the expectation that sequencing depth would affect the degree of clonotype sharing among donors. Because the study included only a small number of donors, the genetic and exposure-history diversity represented was limited. Compared with non-shared clonotypes, the clonotypes found in all four sorted-subset donors had higher generation probabilities. Estimated clonotype richness was generally larger for naive than for memory subsets. Sharing across a handful of donors was observed for approximately 4.6% of naive CD4, 3% to 3.5% of naive CD8, around 2.5% of memory CD4, and roughly 0.4% of memory CD8 clonotypes.

TCR CDR3 regions were amplified from genomic DNA by multiplex PCR using the deep immunoSEQ assay. Genomic DNA extracted from each cell subset was distributed evenly over all wells of several immunoSEQ 96-well plates, and each plate served as one replicate. For sorted subsets, each replicate PCR was loaded with 200 ng genomic DNA, equivalent to 25,000 to 35,000 T cell genomes. Purified libraries were quantified with a Qubit 3.0 fluorometer, sized on a Bioanalyzer 2100, and re-quantified with the KAPA Library Quantification kit. Each immunoSEQ 96-well plate was sequenced on its own single-read 150-cycle Illumina NextSeq 550 flow cell. As for how the authors treated the data: Because only junctional sequences without quality scores were contained in the immunoSEQ output, filtering matching that applied to full-length reads could not be performed. To assign V/J genes and CDR3, sequences were annotated against IMGT germline references using PyIR, a Python wrapper for IgBLAST v1.9. Reads with weak V/J assignments (E-value above 1e-6), missing CDR3, stop codons, out-of-frame junctions, or ambiguous translated residues were removed. V3J clonotypes were defined as sequences sharing the same inferred V gene, J gene, and CDR3 amino acid sequence. Percentage overlap between repertoires was calculated by dividing the number of shared unique clonotypes by the size of the smaller repertoire. RTK rarefaction, the Chao1 estimator, and Recon v2.1 estimates of unobserved clonotypes were used to assess repertoire richness. OLGA was used to compute generation probabilities for all TCRbeta clonotypes that the gDNA method yielded from a handful of donors. Not all clones reach the TCRdb copy of this immuneACCESS table, which keeps in-frame sequences only. Checked studies attribute under half of the gap to unresolved V genes and leave the rest unexplained. V, J and clone size derive from that table, while D and trimming were established from the DNA sequence. Within this sample are about 820,000 clones, with around 93% of them counted one time only. The ten largest clones represent 24% of the sample.

The germline V gene supplies CDR1 SQVTM and CDR2 ANQGSEA. Reading from cysteine to phenylalanine, the CDR3 counts 12 amino acids. The read is trimmed to its CDR3 DNA, 36 bases read in frame from base 1. V is reduced by 3 bases and J by 7 bases, leaving a spacing of 12 bases between them. As regards this clone: Its antigen has not been determined. Per-base quality was not reported, and no clone a single base away is much larger than it.

Sequencing was carried out using naive CD8+ T cells sorted from blood. This specimen's cell subset or site label, per the study, means: CD45RA+CCR7+. The chain is assembled from TRBV29-1 and TRBJ2-5, with an unclear D gene assignment. This TCR was sampled from a man younger than 40 in good health. The CDR3 protein sequence reads: CSVDVVAGTQYF. The DNA sequence is TGCAGCGTTGATGTAGTCGCTGGGACCCAGTACTTC.